This TCR beta chain is drawn from a study of T-cell memory formation after mild COVID-19. There are 14 residues in the CDR3. Germline CDR1 and CDR2: SGHVS and FQNEAQ. V lost 5 bases, J lost 4 bases, and 14 bases lay in between. As for this clonotype: The target antigen is unknown.

MiXCR was run by TCRdb on the 5' RACE reads, yielding one entry per CDR3 protein. The sample lists some 120,000 distinct CDR3 sequences; over 15% were seen once. Overall study results and limits: There were some responding clones in pre-infection memory, which suggested that cross-reactive memory had joined.

The V gene is TRBV7-8, the J gene TRBJ1-2; D is ambiguous. Sequencing was done on a sample of PBMCs or a T cell subset sorted from them (not recorded which). The TCR was taken from a man between 18 and 29 years old who had mild COVID-19 (a few samples of this study predate the infection). Cell type and time point are not known. CDR3 residues: CASSRAPDGYGYTF. As DNA, the CDR3 is TGTGCCAGCAGCCGCGCCCCGGACGGCTATGGCTACACCTTC.